A single T cell receptor (beta chain) is shown here with its context. Germline-derived CDR1 and CDR2 are SGHRS and YFSETQ. The CDR3 is made up of 13 amino acids. With V trimmed by 4 bases and J by 5 bases, 3 bases remained unmatched. This entry is derived from a study of Ad26.COV2.S vaccination and SARS-CoV-2 variants. Produced via immunoSEQ multiplex PCR; TCRdb's table is partial and in-frame only. In the table there are approximately 300,000 clones, more than 70% of which are singletons. Documented treatment: about 20 received Ad26.COV2.S at low or high dose, single or two shots; roughly five received placebo; per-sample allocation not given. Sampling happened 63 days after the first vaccine or placebo injection. A Boston donor was an adult aged 18-55 years.

This material consisted of peripheral blood, taken in a trial of Ad26.COV2.S vaccine versus placebo. The source is a person between 18 and 65 years old who received the Ad26.COV2.S COVID-19 vaccine or a placebo. The chain links TRBV5-1 to TRBJ2-1; 7 positions match TRBD1. The chain's CDR3 is CASSEGTDNEQFF. For the CDR3, the DNA is TGCGCCAGCAGCGAGGGGACAGACAATGAGCAGTTCTTC.